The 14 T cell receptor beta chains listed next were all sequenced from one sample in a study of T-cell memory formation after mild COVID-19. Using its own MiXCR run on the 5' RACE reads, TCRdb lists one record per CDR3 protein. The sample has under 300,000 distinct CDR3 sequences, around 15% seen once. The material sequenced was PBMCs or a T cell subset sorted from them (not recorded which). Receptor source: a man younger than 35 who had mild COVID-19 (a few samples of this study predate the infection). Cell type and time point are not known.

This clonotype came up many times. V usage is TRBV7-9 and J usage is TRBJ1-1, with D possibly matching TRBD1 (5 bases). The CDR3 consists of 15 residues. The V end was cut by 1 base, the J end by 1 base, with 10 bases between. The V gene's germline CDR1 is SEHNR and CDR2 FQNEAQ (reference sequence). The CDR3 region has the DNA TGTGCCAGCAGCTTAGGCAGGGTGGGGAACACTGAAGCTTTCTTT. Protein: CASSLGRVGNTEAFF. Supplemented by reference TRBV7-9 and TRBJ1-1, the full variable domain reads DTGVSQNPRHKITKRGQNVTFRCDPISEHNRLYWYRQTLGQGPEFLTYFQNEAQLEKSRLLSDRFSAERPKGSFSTLEIQRTEQGDSAMYLCASSLGRVGNTEAFFGQGTRLTVV.

The rearrangement uses TRBV7-3 and TRBJ2-6, with a possible D match to TRBD2 (7 bases). CDR1 is SGHTA and CDR2 is FQGTGA in the germline V gene. Trimming stripped 4 bases from V and 4 bases from J, with 14 bases between. This CDR3 is built from 16 residues. The CDR3: CASSSTGGLGANVLTF. In DNA, the CDR3 is TGTGCCAGCAGCTCCACGGGGGGCCTGGGGGCCAACGTCCTGACTTTC.

This clonotype has a handful of counts. This chain joins TRBV18 and TRBJ2-2; D is ambiguous. The germline V gene encodes CDR1 KGHSH and CDR2 LQKENI. With 6 bases removed from V and 3 bases from J, the gap between germline ends came to 14 bases. The CDR3 runs to 15 residues. This CDR3 is CASSLNRADTGELFF. Here the CDR3 DNA reads TGTGCCAGCTCTCTTAATAGAGCTGACACCGGGGAGCTGTTTTTT. Supplemented by reference TRBV18 and TRBJ2-2, the full variable domain reads NAGVMQNPRHLVRRRGQEARLRCSPMKGHSHVYWYRQLPEEGLKFMVYLQKENIIDESGMPKERFSAEFPKEGPSILRIQQVVRGDSAAYFCASSLNRADTGELFFGEGSRLTVL.

The chain recombines TRBV7-2 with TRBJ2-3, with D maybe TRBD2 (5 bases). Germline assignment: CDR1 SGHTA and CDR2 FQGNSA. The V end was cut by 5 bases, the J end by 9 bases, with 18 bases between. The CDR3 consists of 14 residues. DNA of the CDR3: TGTGCCAGCAGCCCACCATCGGACTTCCCCACGCAGTATTTT. Amino acid sequence: CASSPPSDFPTQYF. Combining the CDR3 with reference TRBV7-2 and TRBJ2-3 gives the whole variable domain GAGVSQSPSNKVTEKGKDVELRCDPISGHTALYWYRQSLGQGLEFLIYFQGNSAPDKSGLPSDRFSAERTGGSVSTLTIQRTQQEDSAVYLCASSPPSDFPTQYFGPGTRLTVL.

This clonotype appeared a few times. The chain combines TRBV10-3 with TRBJ2-7; 7 bases fit TRBD1. Trimming cost V 5 bases and J 2 bases; bases outside gene matches: 9. Germline CDR1 ENHRY, CDR2 SYGVKD. The CDR3 runs to 15 residues. Here the CDR3 DNA reads TGTGCCATCAGTCCTGGACAGGCCCAAACCTACGAGCAGTACTTC. Translated: CAISPGQAQTYEQYF.

The chain carries TRBV30 and TRBJ2-1; TRBD1 is a possible D gene (6 bases). The CDR3 runs 13 residues. Trimming took 2 bases from V and 4 from J, leaving 9 bases between them. Germline lookup yields CDR1 GTSNPN and CDR2 SVGIG (reference sequence). The CDR3 reads CAWSPDRYNEQFF. The CDR3 DNA reads as TGTGCCTGGAGTCCCGACAGGTACAATGAGCAGTTCTTC.

V is TRBV5-1 and J is TRBJ2-5, with 9 positions matching TRBD1. Losses at the gene ends were 1 base for V and 4 bases for J; bases not matched to a gene: 2. The germline V gene has CDR1 SGHRS and CDR2 YFSETQ. This CDR3 region has 14 residues. CDR3 coding DNA: TGCGCCAGCAGCTTGCAGGGACAGGGAGAGACCCAGTACTTC. This translates into CASSLQGQGETQYF.

J is TRBJ2-2 and V is TRBV7-9; perhaps D is TRBD1 or TRBD2 (6 bases each). The CDR3 contains 17 residues. V dropped 6 bases and J dropped 1 base, with 18 bases sitting between them. Per the germline V gene, CDR1 is SEHNR and CDR2 is FQNEAQ (reference sequence). CDR3 amino acids: CASRTGCRGENTGELFF. DNA of the CDR3: TGTGCCAGCAGAACCGGTTGTAGGGGGGAGAACACCGGGGAGCTGTTTTTT.

The CDR3 nucleotides read TGTGCCAGCAGCTTAGAAGCCGGCGGGGGGGAGTACTTC. This codes for CASSLEAGGGEYF. The V gene is TRBV7-2, the J gene TRBJ2-5, with 9 nucleotides matching TRBD2. CDR3 length: 13 amino acids. V was clipped by 1 base and J by 12 bases; unmatched bases: 6. CDR1 SGHTA and CDR2 FQGNSA come from the germline V gene.

This clonotype was counted at least ten times. The chain joins TRBV18 to TRBJ1-2, with no clear D. Per germline, CDR1 KGHSH and CDR2 LQKENI. The V gene lost 3 bases and the J gene lost 4 bases, with 9 bases spanning the gap. This CDR3 is built from 13 residues. CDR3 coding DNA: TGTGCCAGCTCACCGGAATCAGCCTATGGCTACACCTTC. Translation gives CASSPESAYGYTF. Full variable domain (outside the CDR3, taken from reference TRBV18 and TRBJ1-2): NAGVMQNPRHLVRRRGQEARLRCSPMKGHSHVYWYRQLPEEGLKFMVYLQKENIIDESGMPKERFSAEFPKEGPSILRIQQVVRGDSAAYFCASSPESAYGYTFGSGTRLTVV.

This clonotype was picked up a small number of times. The chain has TRBV7-9 and TRBJ2-1; tentatively, D is TRBD1 (6 bases). Germline V gives CDR1 SEHNR, CDR2 FQNEAQ (reference sequence). The CDR3 sequence is 15 residues long. V gave up 5 bases and J gave up 5 bases, with 16 bases separating them. CDR3 bases: TGTGCCAGCAGCACAAGAGGACAGAAAAACAATGAGCAGTTCTTC. Its translation is CASSTRGQKNNEQFF.

This chain connects TRBV7-3 to TRBJ1-3; 7 nucleotides match TRBD1. Germline CDR1 SGHTA, CDR2 FQGTGA. The CDR3 is made up of 16 amino acids. After removal of 1 base from V and 0 bases from J, the junction contained 3 bases not matched to a gene. The DNA of the CDR3 is TGTGCCAGCAGCTTAAGGGCAGGGGGCTCTGGAAACACCATATATTTT. Amino acid sequence: CASSLRAGGSGNTIYF.

The table lists this clonotype with a few counts. The chain has TRBV29-1 and TRBJ2-5, with D possibly being TRBD1 (5 bases). This CDR3 comprises 14 residues. The V end lost 7 bases, the J end lost 2 bases, and 17 bases lay between the germline ends. Germline loops: CDR1 SQVTM, CDR2 ANQGSEA. The DNA for the CDR3 is TGCAGCGCCGGCACGTCAGGGCAGCAAGAGACCCAGTACTTC. Its translation is CSAGTSGQQETQYF.

In this sample, this clonotype turned up many times. The chain couples TRBV6-5 to TRBJ1-1; D is possibly TRBD1 (6 bases). CDR3 length equals 16 residues. V was trimmed by 0 bases and J by 2 bases, leaving 13 bases between them. Germline CDR1 MNHEY, CDR2 SVGAGI. CDR3 sequence reads: CASSYSIQGGNTEAFF. The CDR3 DNA is TGTGCCAGCAGTTACTCCATACAGGGCGGAAACACTGAAGCTTTCTTT.